This T cell receptor (beta chain) was recorded in a study of T-cell reconstitution after alpha-beta-depleted transplantation in children. Study results and caveats: By about two months after transplant, alpha-beta T cells reportedly arose from several hundred graft clones that had expanded.

This clonotype has a count of ten or more. Its antigen is not identified. As it was prepared, the TCRbeta library received unique molecular identifiers. TCRdb re-analysed the PCR reads in MiXCR, keeping a single row per CDR3 protein. Of approximately 89,000 distinct CDR3 sequences listed, about a sixth were seen once; the top ten hold 20%. This CDR3 spans 12 amino acids. The V end lost 1 base, the J end lost 8 bases, and 9 bases lay between the germline ends. Per germline, CDR1 GTSNPN and CDR2 SVGIG (reference sequence). The rearrangement uses TRBV30 and TRBJ2-1; D may be TRBD2 (6 bases). The sequencing used PBMCs, mostly from graft donor cells, collected 180 days after TCRalphabeta/CD19-depleted stem cell transplant. This clonotype was obtained from a male patient between 2 and 10 years old who had a stem cell transplant for acute lymphoblastic leukemia, so the T cells may come from the graft donor. CDR3 DNA: TGTGCCTGGAGTGGGTCTAGCGATGAGCAGTTCTTC. This translates into CAWSGSSDEQFF.